These T cell receptor beta chains were read from a single sample in a study of shared clonotypes between healthy human individuals. Sequencing used immunoSEQ multiplex PCR; TCRdb keeps in-frame clones, though not all of them. Of approximately 2,000,000 clones listed, around 90% are singletons. Sequencing was performed on naive CD4+ T cells from PBMCs. Every receptor here comes from a man younger than 30 in good health. Some clones in this sample may be carry-over from other donors' samples. Both conserved end residues are part of each CDR3. A D gene is named only where the DNA matches it firmly. Clone size, where shown, is once, few, many, or a class for clones that have expanded.

d_call	v_call	j_call	clone_size	cdr3_nt	cdr3_aa
NA	TRBV18	TRBJ2-1	NA	TGTGCCAGCTCCAGGGCCAGGGGAGACTACAATGAGCAGTTCTTC	CASSRARGDYNEQFF
NA	TRBV28	TRBJ1-2	NA	TGTGCCAGCAGCCTACAGAGAACCTCCTATGGCTACACCTTC	CASSLQRTSYGYTF
TRBD1	TRBV7-6	TRBJ2-7	NA	TGTGCCAGCAGCCTCGGATACAGGGGCAGGAACGAGCAGTACTTC	CASSLGYRGRNEQYF
NA	TRBV19	TRBJ1-4	few	TGTGCCAGTAGTAGTGAAGCCCGGGAAAAACTGTTTTTT	CASSSEAREKLFF
TRBD1	TRBV14	TRBJ1-4	NA	TGTGCCAGCAGCCAAGTCATTTGGGGACAGGGGAATGAAAAACTGTTTTTT	CASSQVIWGQGNEKLFF
NA	TRBV11-2	TRBJ2-1	NA	TGTGCCAGCAGCTCCAGGGGGCTAGCGGATGAGCAGTTCTTC	CASSSRGLADEQFF
NA	TRBV19	TRBJ2-7	NA	TGTGCCAGTAGGATCCGGGACACAAGCTCCTACGAGCAGTACTTC	CASRIRDTSSYEQYF
TRBD2	TRBV7-3	TRBJ2-1	NA	TGTGCCAGCAGCTTAGGGACTAGCGGTAACAATGAGCAGTTCTTC	CASSLGTSGNNEQFF
NA	TRBV21-1	TRBJ1-3	few	TGTGCCAGCAGCAAAGGAAACAGCTACGGGGACACCATATATTTT	CASSKGNSYGDTIYF
TRBD2	TRBV5-4	TRBJ2-5	NA	TGTGCCAGCAGCGGACCGGGACTAGCGGGAGAGACCCAGTACTTC	CASSGPGLAGETQYF
NA	TRBV11-3	TRBJ2-1	NA	TGTGCCAGCAGCAAAGGAAGGGGGGTCCCCAATGAGCAGTTCTTC	CASSKGRGVPNEQFF
NA	TRBV2	TRBJ2-1	NA	TGTGCCAGCAGTGCGCGGGCCCAACGGAGGGATGAGCAGTTCTTC	CASSARAQRRDEQFF
TRBD1	TRBV28	TRBJ2-3	once	TGTGCCAGCAGTCCCACCGGGACAGGGGTGGGAGATACGCAGTATTTT	CASSPTGTGVGDTQYF
NA	TRBV5-1	TRBJ2-2	NA	TGCGCCAGCAGCCCCCCGGGCGCCGGGGAGCTGTTTTTT	CASSPPGAGELFF
NA	TRBV5-4	TRBJ2-7	NA	TGTGCCAGCAGCACGCCCGACAGGATCTACGAGCAGTACTTC	CASSTPDRIYEQYF
TRBD1	TRBV19	TRBJ1-4	NA	TGTGCCAGTTTTGGGACAGGGGGCAAACTGTTTTTT	CASFGTGGKLFF
NA	TRBV19	TRBJ1-2	NA	TGTGCCAGTACTCTTACTCCGGACTATGGCTACACCTTC	CASTLTPDYGYTF
TRBD1	TRBV7-9	TRBJ1-5	once	TGTGCCAGCAGCCTAGACAGGGTCAATCAGCCCCAGCATTTT	CASSLDRVNQPQHF
NA	TRBV6-5	TRBJ1-3	NA	TGTGCCAGCAGTTTTGCGGGACTATCTGGAAACACCATATATTTT	CASSFAGLSGNTIYF
TRBD1	TRBV28	TRBJ2-5	NA	TGTGCCACCAATGACAGGGGCCTACAAGAGACCCAGTACTTC	CATNDRGLQETQYF
TRBD1	TRBV7-2	TRBJ1-1	NA	TGTGCCAGCTCCCTGACAGGGGGACCTACTGAAGCTTTCTTT	CASSLTGGPTEAFF
NA	TRBV7-9	TRBJ1-3	NA	TGTGCCAGCAGCCCCATGGCCGCTGGCTCTGGAAACACCATATATTTT	CASSPMAAGSGNTIYF
TRBD2	TRBV27	TRBJ2-2	NA	TGTGCCAGCAGTTTATCTCCGGGACTAGCGGGAGCGGGCGGGGAGCTGTTTTTT	CASSLSPGLAGAGGELFF
NA	TRBV5-1	TRBJ1-5	NA	TGCGCCAGCAGCTTGGAGTCCGATCAGCCCCAGCATTTT	CASSLESDQPQHF
NA	TRBV5-6	TRBJ2-7	NA	TGTGCCAGCAGCAGGGGGGTGGCCTACGAGCAGTACTTC	CASSRGVAYEQYF
TRBD1	TRBV23-1	TRBJ1-1	NA	TGCGCCAGCAGTCAAGACAGGGGAGATGAAGCTTTCTTT	CASSQDRGDEAFF
TRBD1	TRBV28	TRBJ1-1	once	TGTGCCAGCAGTTTATACGGTTGGACAGGGGTCCCATCGAACACTGAAGCTTTCTTT	CASSLYGWTGVPSNTEAFF
NA	TRBV6-1	TRBJ2-1	NA	TGTGCCAGCAGCGCTACCCCTGGGCAGTTCTTC	CASSATPGQFF
NA	TRBV11-3	TRBJ1-1	NA	TGTGCCAGCAGCTTAGATTTATGGGGGAATGGGGATGTTTTGAACACTGAAGCTTTCTTT	CASSLDLWGNGDVLNTEAFF
TRBD1	TRBV25-1	TRBJ1-3	NA	TGTGCCAGCACTAGGACAGGGTCTGGAAACACCATATATTTT	CASTRTGSGNTIYF
TRBD1	TRBV6-1	TRBJ2-7	NA	TGTGCCAGCACAAACAGGGGTGACTACGAGCAGTACTTC	CASTNRGDYEQYF
TRBD1	TRBV4-3	TRBJ2-7	NA	TGCGCCAGCAGCCAAGACTCTAGGACAGGTACCTACGAGCAGTACTTC	CASSQDSRTGTYEQYF
NA	TRBV14	TRBJ1-2	few	TGTGCCAGCAGCCAAGGACAGACCTATGGCTACACCTTC	CASSQGQTYGYTF
NA	TRBV28	TRBJ2-4	NA	TGTGCCAGCAGTCATACAGTTCTAGCCAAAAACATTCAGTACTTC	CASSHTVLAKNIQYF
TRBD1	TRBV5-5	TRBJ1-4	NA	TGTGCCAGCAGCTGGACAGGGGGAACTAATGAAAAACTGTTTTTT	CASSWTGGTNEKLFF